The 12 T cell receptor beta chains below come from one sample, sequenced in a study of T cells in Graves' hyperthyroidism and ophthalmopathy. Template material for amplifying TCR beta CDR3 regions consisted of RNA transcripts. With the HTBI primer set, the TCR CDR3 went through a first round of RT-PCR. Using its own MiXCR run on the multiplex PCR reads, TCRdb lists one record per CDR3 protein. The table lists some 210,000 distinct CDR3 sequences, roughly a sixth of them singletons. Sequencing used blood. These receptors all come from a man aged 45-65 years with Graves' hyperthyroidism.

As regards this clonotype: A single base separates this from a much larger clone, so it may be a read error. V is TRBV20-1 and J is TRBJ2-1, with D unresolved. This CDR3 comprises 12 residues. The V gene's germline CDR1 is DFQATT and CDR2 SNEGSKA (reference sequence). CDR3 in amino acids: CSGRASCNEQFF. Written as DNA, the CDR3 is TGCAGTGGTAGGGCCTCCTGCAATGAGCAGTTCTTC.

The table lists this clonotype with many counts. The CDR3 loop reads CASSRQGNQPQHF. The CDR3 nucleotides read TGTGCCAGCAGCCGGCAGGGGAATCAGCCCCAGCATTTT. The genes are TRBV12-3 or TRBV12-4 and TRBJ1-5, with a tentative D call TRBD1 (6 bases). The CDR3 totals 13 residues. Trimming removed 6 bases at V and 4 bases at J, with 10 bases between.

The chain is built from TRBV6-1 and TRBJ1-1, with D maybe TRBD1 (6 bases). V lost 4 bases and J 4 bases, leaving 19 bases between the germline ends. The CDR3 is 16 residues long. The germline gives CDR1 MNHNS, CDR2 SASEGT. The CDR3 sequence: CASSAIQGLRGTEAFF. CDR3 in DNA: TGTGCCAGCAGTGCCATACAGGGCCTTAGAGGCACTGAAGCTTTCTTT.

The sample holds many counts of this clonotype. V gene TRBV12-3 or TRBV12-4 combines with J gene TRBJ2-7, with a weak D call TRBD1 (6 bases). The CDR3 totals 14 residues. With 3 bases removed from V and 2 bases from J, the gap between germline ends came to 11 bases. The CDR3 region has the DNA TGTGCCAGCAGTTTGGCAGGGGCCACCTACGAGCAGTACTTC. Its protein product is CASSLAGATYEQYF.

This clonotype has at least ten counts. The chain couples TRBV2 to TRBJ1-5; D ambiguous. CDR3 length: 12 residues. V lost 8 bases, J lost 0 bases, and 5 bases lay in between. Germline-derived CDR1 and CDR2 are SNHLY and FYNNEI. This CDR3 is CASADSNQPQHF. DNA of the CDR3: TGTGCCAGCGCCGATAGCAATCAGCCCCAGCATTTT.

About this clonotype itself: This sequence may be a read error, since a much larger clone differs from it by one base. The chain employs TRBV7-9 and TRBJ2-7; D possibly matches TRBD1 or TRBD2 (5 bases each). Germline V gives CDR1 SEHNR, CDR2 FQNEAQ (reference sequence). The CDR3 runs 13 residues. Between the trimmed V and J ends, which lost 5 bases and 2 bases, there was a span of 10 bases. The CDR3 loop is CASSPRDPYEQYF. The CDR3 DNA reads as TGTGCCAGCAGCCCCCGGGACCCCTACGAGCAGTACTTC.

This clonotype showed up just a few times. The chain combines TRBV27 with TRBJ2-6, with D unclear. The CDR3 loop spans 16 amino acids. Germline CDR1 reads MNHEY; CDR2 reads SMNVEV (reference sequence). V lost 2 bases and J lost 2, with 10 bases in between. The CDR3 region has the DNA TGTGCCAGCAGTTTAGGGGTCTGGGCTGGGGCCAACGTCCTGACTTTC. Translating it yields CASSLGVWAGANVLTF.

This clonotype showed up many times. The rearrangement links TRBV20-1 to TRBJ2-5; 9 positions agree with TRBD2. The CDR3 has 13 amino acids. CDR1 and CDR2 from the germline V gene are DFQATT and SNEGSKA (reference sequence). The V and J ends lost 6 bases and 5 bases, in that order; junction bases with no gene match: 7. The CDR3 DNA reads TGCAGTGCCGTTAGCGGGAGTAAGGAGACCCAGTACTTC. This sequence encodes CSAVSGSKETQYF.

In its sample, this clonotype was seen a few times. V is TRBV6-9 and J is TRBJ2-1; no firm D call. The V gene's germline CDR1 is MNHGY and CDR2 SVAAGI. This CDR3 has 13 residues. The V gene lost 2 bases and the J gene lost 5 bases, with 7 bases spanning the gap. The CDR3 nucleotides are TGTGCCAGCAGTTATGGCGGCCACAATGAGCAGTTCTTC. Amino acids: CASSYGGHNEQFF.

This clonotype showed up just a few times. DNA of the CDR3: TGTGCCAGTAGTGGGGATGGGCGGGAGGATCGCGAGCAGTACTTC. This translates into CASSGDGREDREQYF. The J gene is TRBJ2-7, the V gene TRBV19; 8 bases line up with TRBD2. Germline assignment: CDR1 LNHDA and CDR2 SQIVND (reference sequence). With 5 bases clipped from V and 6 bases from J, the junction kept 12 bases outside the gene matches. The length of the CDR3 is 15 residues.

Ten or more counts support this clonotype. The chain has TRBV7-3 and TRBJ2-1, with D hard to call. This CDR3 is built from 14 residues. V was clipped by 6 bases and J by 10 bases, with 19 bases between them. CDR1 and CDR2 (germline): SGHTA, FQGTGA. This CDR3 reads CASSLSSSSLEQFF. DNA of the CDR3: TGTGCCAGCAGTCTCAGTTCCTCCTCTCTCGAGCAGTTCTTC.

This clonotype was counted at least ten times. V gene TRBV20-1 combines with J gene TRBJ1-5; TRBD1 aligns across 9 bases. Losses at the gene ends were 4 bases for V and 5 bases for J; bases not matched to a gene: 12. There are 16 residues in the CDR3. CDR1 is DFQATT and CDR2 is SNEGSKA in the germline V gene (reference sequence). The CDR3 loop reads CSAKRLTGGRDQPQHF. CDR3 in DNA: TGCAGTGCTAAAAGACTAACAGGGGGCAGGGATCAGCCCCAGCATTTT.